These 26 T cell receptor beta chains came from one sample sequenced in a study of immune evolution from preneoplasia to lung adenocarcinoma (dated by TCRdb to 2020 to 2022). Library generation was performed with the immunoSEQ multiplex PCR assay. This is the immuneACCESS table as TCRdb keeps it, with only in-frame sequences that have V and J called. A part of the clones is gone; compared with another copy, unresolved V genes explain less than half, and the rest is unexplained. In all, the sample holds just over 6,000 clones, and roughly 80% of those were seen once. Roughly 6% of the sample goes to the ten largest clones. Sequencing input: FFPE adjacent normal lung tissue. These receptor sequences come from a donor at least 70 years old with lung adenocarcinoma.

The rearrangement links TRBV7-2 to TRBJ2-1; D may correspond to TRBD1 or TRBD2 (5 bases each). CDR1 is SGHTA, CDR2 FQGNSA, per germline. The germline V and J ends were trimmed by 5 bases and 4 bases, with 12 bases remaining between them. The CDR3 is made up of 14 amino acids. CDR3 bases: TGTGCCAGCAGCCCCGGGACCCTATACAATGAGCAGTTCTTC. Encoded protein: CASSPGTLYNEQFF.

This clone was detected once. The rearrangement uses TRBV5-1 and TRBJ2-3; TRBD2 aligns across 8 bases. The trim removed 2 bases at V and 5 bases at J, leaving 1 base unmatched. This CDR3 comprises 13 residues. The germline CDR1 and CDR2 sequences are SGHRS and YFSETQ. In nucleotides, the CDR3 is TGCGCCAGCAGCTTCCTAGCGGGAGATACGCAGTATTTT. Translation: CASSFLAGDTQYF.

The chain employs TRBV7-2 and TRBJ2-5; possible D gene TRBD1, 6 bases. Germline V gives CDR1 SGHTA, CDR2 FQGNSA. Between the trimmed V and J ends, which lost 2 bases and 2 bases, there was a span of 12 bases. The CDR3 is made up of 15 amino acids. The CDR3 reads CASSLYRAQQETQYF. The CDR3 DNA sequence: TGTGCCAGCAGCTTATACAGGGCCCAACAAGAGACCCAGTACTTC. Variable domain in full (rest from reference TRBV7-2 and TRBJ2-5): GAGVSQSPSNKVTEKGKDVELRCDPISGHTALYWYRQSLGQGLEFLIYFQGNSAPDKSGLPSDRFSAERTGGSVSTLTIQRTQQEDSAVYLCASSLYRAQQETQYFGPGTRLLVL.

V is TRBV6-1 and J is TRBJ1-4, with D unresolved. This CDR3 is 15 amino acids long. From germline, CDR1 is MNHNS and CDR2 SASEGT. Trimming stripped 5 bases from V and 3 bases from J, with 13 bases between. The CDR3 reads CASSTFAGPNEKLFF. CDR3 nucleotide sequence: TGTGCCAGCAGTACCTTCGCCGGGCCTAATGAAAAACTGTTTTTT.

The chain couples TRBV30 to TRBJ1-3; 8 bases align to TRBD1. Germline lookup yields CDR1 GTSNPN and CDR2 SVGIG (reference sequence). The CDR3 has 14 amino acids. The trim removed 2 bases at V and 4 bases at J, leaving 4 bases unmatched. The CDR3 spells CAWSSRGQGNTIYF. The CDR3 DNA is TGTGCCTGGAGTAGCAGGGGGCAGGGAAACACCATATATTTT.

J is TRBJ2-5 and V is TRBV2, with D perhaps assigned TRBD1 or TRBD2 (6 bases each). Looked up from germline, CDR1 is SNHLY and CDR2 is FYNNEI. The CDR3 totals 13 residues. V lost 7 bases and J 5 bases, leaving 14 bases between the germline ends. The CDR3 sequence: CASNSGAAETQYF. The CDR3 DNA follows: TGTGCCAGCAACTCGGGGGCGGCGGAGACCCAGTACTTC.

The J gene is TRBJ1-2, the V gene TRBV6-1; tentative D call: TRBD1 (5 bases). Germline V lookup: CDR1 MNHNS, CDR2 SASEGT. The V gene lost 4 bases and the J gene lost 6 bases, with 15 bases spanning the gap. CDR3 length: 14 amino acids. The chain's CDR3 is CASSAGIGVDGYTF. CDR3 coding DNA: TGTGCCAGCAGTGCAGGGATTGGGGTGGATGGCTACACCTTC.

CDR3 nucleotides: TGTGCCAGCAGTTTAACCCCCAAGGCAAGCTCCTACGAGCAGTACTTC. Its protein product is CASSLTPKASSYEQYF. The genes are TRBV27 and TRBJ2-7, with D unresolved. The V end was cut by 2 bases, the J end by 0 bases, with 14 bases between. The CDR3 has 16 amino acids. Germline CDR1 and CDR2: MNHEY and SMNVEV (reference sequence).

The rearrangement links TRBV15 to TRBJ2-2; D not certain. V was pared by 0 bases and J by 3 bases, with 8 bases between. Germline lookup yields CDR1 LNHNV and CDR2 YYDKDF (reference sequence). The CDR3 consists of 15 residues. The CDR3 DNA is TGTGCCACCAGCAGAGATAGGAGTTACACCGGGGAGCTGTTTTTT. Amino acid sequence: CATSRDRSYTGELFF.

The CDR3 DNA sequence: TGTGCCAGCAGTTACAGCCTCACTGAAGCTTTCTTT. This gives the protein CASSYSLTEAFF. The rearrangement links TRBV6-6 to TRBJ1-1, with D uncertain. Germline lookup yields CDR1 MNHNY and CDR2 SVGAGI (reference sequence). V was clipped by 2 bases and J by 4 bases, with 5 bases between them. The CDR3 is 12 amino acids.

This clone has a handful of counts. This chain links TRBV2 with TRBJ2-1, with a weak D call TRBD2 (6 bases). V lost 5 bases to trimming and J lost 10 bases, with 21 bases between them. Germline CDR1 is SNHLY and CDR2 is FYNNEI. The CDR3 length is 15 residues. CDR3 residues: CASSITGSPLAEQFF. CDR3 nucleotides: TGTGCCAGCAGTATAACAGGCTCACCTCTAGCGGAGCAGTTCTTC.

The chain combines TRBV11-2 with TRBJ2-2; D is uncertain. Germline V lookup: CDR1 SGHAT, CDR2 FQNNGV. Deletions cut 1 base from V and 6 bases from J, with 0 bases between. The CDR3 totals 11 residues. The CDR3 DNA follows: TGTGCCAGCAGCTTAGCCGGGGAGCTGTTTTTT. Translation: CASSLAGELFF.

This chain joins TRBV5-1 and TRBJ2-1; the match to TRBD2 covers 11 bases. The CDR3 covers 15 residues. CDR1 is SGHRS, CDR2 YFSETQ, per germline. J lost 4 bases, V lost 3 bases, and 3 bases had no gene match. The CDR3 DNA sequence: TGCGCCAGCAGCTCCGGGACTAGCGGATACAATGAGCAGTTCTTC. Amino acids: CASSSGTSGYNEQFF.

The genes are TRBV11-3 and TRBJ1-1; the D is unclear. The length of the CDR3 is 12 residues. Per germline, CDR1 SGHNT and CDR2 YENEEA. Between the trimmed V and J ends, which lost 5 bases and 8 bases, there was a span of 12 bases. CDR3 amino acids: CASSESQVEAFF. CDR3 in DNA: TGTGCCAGCAGCGAGAGTCAGGTGGAAGCTTTCTTT.

This rearrangement joins TRBV4-3 to TRBJ2-7; 8 bases align to TRBD2. Germline lookup yields CDR1 LGHNA and CDR2 YSLEER. V was clipped by 1 base and J by 0 bases; unmatched bases: 2. The CDR3 is 15 amino acids. Here the CDR3 DNA reads TGCGCCAGCAGCCAAGGACTAGCGCACTCCTACGAGCAGTACTTC. Encoded protein: CASSQGLAHSYEQYF.

The rearrangement joins TRBV19 to TRBJ1-2; 12 bases map to TRBD1. V shed 8 bases and J 8 bases; nucleotides not matched to a gene: 9. The germline V gene has CDR1 LNHDA and CDR2 SQIVND (reference sequence). CDR3 size: 14 residues. The CDR3: CASGGDRGRGGYTF. In DNA form, the CDR3 reads TGTGCCAGTGGTGGGGACAGGGGGCGTGGAGGCTACACCTTC.

This chain links TRBV6-1 with TRBJ1-5, with a weak D call TRBD1 (5 bases). Germline V gene sequence: CDR1 MNHNS, CDR2 SASEGT. Deletions cut 3 bases from V and 10 bases from J, with 7 bases between. This CDR3 has 11 residues. The CDR3 sequence is CASSEGEPQHF. CDR3 coding DNA: TGTGCCAGCAGTGAGGGGGAACCCCAGCATTTT.

The chain carries TRBV6-5 and TRBJ2-3; D call uncertain. V dropped 10 bases and J dropped 0 bases, with 17 bases sitting between them. The germline V gene has CDR1 MNHEY and CDR2 SVGAGI. The CDR3 loop spans 15 amino acids. The CDR3 nucleotides read TGTGCCACCTATGAGTTCGGGTCCAGCACAGATACGCAGTATTTT. It specifies CATYEFGSSTDTQYF.

The J gene is TRBJ2-7, the V gene TRBV12-5, with 7 bases that match TRBD1. The germline V gene encodes CDR1 LGHNT and CDR2 FRNRAP. The CDR3 totals 18 residues. Trimming removed 3 bases from V and 0 bases from J; junction bases left unmatched: 14. The CDR3 reads CASGLKSHRDRISYEQYF. In DNA form, the CDR3 reads TGTGCTAGTGGTTTAAAGTCGCACCGGGACAGAATCTCCTACGAGCAGTACTTC.

The chain recombines TRBV2 with TRBJ1-5, with TRBD1 as a possible D gene (5 bases). Deletions cut 2 bases from V and 7 bases from J, with 9 bases between. The germline CDR1 and CDR2 sequences are SNHLY and FYNNEI. The CDR3 sequence is 13 residues long. CDR3 amino acids: CASSESGYQPQHF. For the CDR3, the DNA is TGTGCCAGCAGTGAATCAGGGTACCAGCCCCAGCATTTT.

The chain uses TRBV30 and TRBJ1-5; TRBD1 might be the D (6 bases). Trimming took 3 bases from V and 3 from J, leaving 12 bases between them. Germline assignment: CDR1 GTSNPN and CDR2 SVGIG (reference sequence). The CDR3 is 14 amino acids. The CDR3 sequence is CAWSAGALNQPQHF. DNA for the CDR3: TGTGCCTGGAGCGCGGGGGCACTCAATCAGCCCCAGCATTTT.

This chain joins TRBV30 and TRBJ2-3; no reliable D call. CDR3 length: 14 amino acids. The germline CDR1 and CDR2 sequences are GTSNPN and SVGIG (reference sequence). V dropped 0 bases and J dropped 4 bases, with 11 bases sitting between them. In DNA form, the CDR3 reads TGTGCCTGGAGTGTACAGCCTTTGGCAGATACGCAGTATTTT. Its translation is CAWSVQPLADTQYF.

The V gene is TRBV11-3, the J gene TRBJ1-1; a weak D match, TRBD1 (5 bases). V was shortened by 7 bases and J by 7 bases, with 10 bases between the two germline ends. In germline, CDR1 is SGHNT, CDR2 YENEEA. The CDR3 is made up of 11 amino acids. The CDR3 DNA follows: TGTGCCAGCACCTCAGGGAGTGAAGCTTTCTTT. It codes for CASTSGSEAFF.

This chain links TRBV2 with TRBJ1-1; D is unresolved. The CDR3 extends over 14 amino acids. Germline CDR1 is SNHLY and CDR2 is FYNNEI. V shed 6 bases and J shed 3 bases, with 14 bases lying between them. The CDR3, as DNA: TGTGCCAGCAGGGCCCGGCGGGAGGACACTGAAGCTTTCTTT. Protein sequence: CASRARREDTEAFF.

The J gene is TRBJ2-7, the V gene TRBV30; 13 bases map to TRBD2. Unmatched junction bases numbered 7, after V lost 1 base and J lost 7 bases. From germline, CDR1 is GTSNPN and CDR2 SVGIG (reference sequence). The CDR3 runs 15 residues. Here the CDR3 DNA reads TGTGCCTGGAGTGCCCCGGGACTAGCGGGATGGGAGCAGTACTTC. The encoded protein is CAWSAPGLAGWEQYF.

The J gene is TRBJ2-7, the V gene TRBV14; 10 bases map to TRBD2. The CDR3 has 14 residues. Germline CDR1 SGHDN, CDR2 FVKESK. V lost 6 bases and J lost 6; bases outside the gene matches: 8. CDR3 coding DNA: TGTGCCAGCAGATCTAGCGGGAGTTTCGGCGAGCAGTACTTC. Translated: CASRSSGSFGEQYF.